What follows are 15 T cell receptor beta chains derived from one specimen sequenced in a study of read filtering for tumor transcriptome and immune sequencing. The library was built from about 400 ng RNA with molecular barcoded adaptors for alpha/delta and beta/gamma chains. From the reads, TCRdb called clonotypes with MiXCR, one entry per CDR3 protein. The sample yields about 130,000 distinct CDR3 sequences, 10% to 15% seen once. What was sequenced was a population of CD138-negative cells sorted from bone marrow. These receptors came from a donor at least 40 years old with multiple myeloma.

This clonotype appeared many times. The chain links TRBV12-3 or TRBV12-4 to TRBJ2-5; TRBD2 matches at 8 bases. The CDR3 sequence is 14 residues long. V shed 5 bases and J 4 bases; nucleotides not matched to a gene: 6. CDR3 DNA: TGTGCCAGCAGTCCCGGGGGGGCCAGAGAGACCCAGTACTTC. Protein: CASSPGGARETQYF.

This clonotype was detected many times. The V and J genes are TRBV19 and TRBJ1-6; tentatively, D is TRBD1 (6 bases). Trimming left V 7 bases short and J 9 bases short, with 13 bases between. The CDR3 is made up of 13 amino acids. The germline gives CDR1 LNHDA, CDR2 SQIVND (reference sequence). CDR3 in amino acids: CASTAGVASPLHF. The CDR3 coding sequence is TGTGCCAGTACTGCAGGGGTGGCTTCACCCCTCCACTTT.

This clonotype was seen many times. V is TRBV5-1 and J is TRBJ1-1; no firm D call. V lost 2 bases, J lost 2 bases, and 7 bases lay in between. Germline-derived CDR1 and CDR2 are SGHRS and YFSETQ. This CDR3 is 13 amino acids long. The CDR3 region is CASSLHKNTEAFF. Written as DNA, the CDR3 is TGCGCCAGCAGCTTACACAAAAACACTGAAGCTTTCTTT.

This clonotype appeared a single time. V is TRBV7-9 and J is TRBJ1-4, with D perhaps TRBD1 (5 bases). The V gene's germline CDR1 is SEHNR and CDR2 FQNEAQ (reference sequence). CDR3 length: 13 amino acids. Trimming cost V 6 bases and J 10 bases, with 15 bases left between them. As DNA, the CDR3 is TGTGCCAGCAGACGGACATCTAACGGAAAACTGTTTTTT. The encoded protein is CASRRTSNGKLFF.

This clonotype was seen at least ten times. The CDR3: CASEEGSNQPQHF. The CDR3 region has the DNA TGTGCCTCAGAGGAGGGTAGCAATCAGCCCCAGCATTTT. The chain links TRBV10-3 to TRBJ1-5; D unclear. Germline V CDR1 and CDR2: ENHRY, SYGVKD. Deletions cut 11 bases from V and 0 bases from J, with 11 bases between. CDR3 length: 13 amino acids.

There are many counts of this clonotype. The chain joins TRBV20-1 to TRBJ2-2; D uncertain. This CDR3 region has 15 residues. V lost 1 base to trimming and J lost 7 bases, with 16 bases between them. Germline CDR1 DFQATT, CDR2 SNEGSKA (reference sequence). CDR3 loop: CSARASGLSGGELFF. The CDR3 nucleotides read TGCAGTGCTAGAGCTTCCGGGCTCAGTGGCGGGGAGCTGTTTTTT.

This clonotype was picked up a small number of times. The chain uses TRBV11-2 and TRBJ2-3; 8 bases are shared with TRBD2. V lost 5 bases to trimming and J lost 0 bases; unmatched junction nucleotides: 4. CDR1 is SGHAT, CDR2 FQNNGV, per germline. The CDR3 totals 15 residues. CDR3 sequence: CASSKTSASTDTQYF. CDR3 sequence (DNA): TGTGCCAGCAGCAAGACTAGCGCTAGCACAGATACGCAGTATTTT.

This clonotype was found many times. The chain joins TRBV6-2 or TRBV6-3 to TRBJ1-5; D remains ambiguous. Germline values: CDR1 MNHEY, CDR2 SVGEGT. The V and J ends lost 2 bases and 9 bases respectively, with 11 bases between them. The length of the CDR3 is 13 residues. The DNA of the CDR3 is TGTGCCAGCAGTTACGGAGTGCAAGGGCCCCAGCATTTT. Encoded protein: CASSYGVQGPQHF.

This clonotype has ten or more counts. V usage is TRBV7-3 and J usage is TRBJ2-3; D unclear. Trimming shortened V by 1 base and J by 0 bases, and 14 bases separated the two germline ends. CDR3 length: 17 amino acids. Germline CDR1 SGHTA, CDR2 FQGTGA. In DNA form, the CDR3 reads TGTGCCAGCAGCTTAAAGTTTGGCGGAACTAGCACAGATACGCAGTATTTT. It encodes CASSLKFGGTSTDTQYF.

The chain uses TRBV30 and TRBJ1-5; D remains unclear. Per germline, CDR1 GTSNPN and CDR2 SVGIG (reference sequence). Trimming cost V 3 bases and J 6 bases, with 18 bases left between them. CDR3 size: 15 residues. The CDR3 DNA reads TGTGCCTGGAGAGAGAGGGCTGGAATTAGTCAGCCCCAGCATTTT. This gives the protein CAWRERAGISQPQHF.

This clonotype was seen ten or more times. Here the CDR3 DNA reads TGTGCCGTGCCCGTGGTTGATACGCAGTATTTT. It translates to CAVPVVDTQYF. The V and J genes are TRBV30 and TRBJ2-3; D is uncertain. The CDR3 contains 11 residues. V was cut by 8 bases and J by 6 bases, with 12 bases left in between. Germline V CDR1 and CDR2: GTSNPN, SVGIG (reference sequence).

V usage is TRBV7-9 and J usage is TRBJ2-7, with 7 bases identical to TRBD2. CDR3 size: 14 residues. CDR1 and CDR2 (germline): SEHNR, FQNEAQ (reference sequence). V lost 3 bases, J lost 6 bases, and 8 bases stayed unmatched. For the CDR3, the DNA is TGTGCCAGCAGCTTGGGGGGGATAGCCGTCGAGCAGTACTTC. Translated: CASSLGGIAVEQYF. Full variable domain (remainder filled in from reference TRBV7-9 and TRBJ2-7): DTGVSQNPRHKITKRGQNVTFRCDPISEHNRLYWYRQTLGQGPEFLTYFQNEAQLEKSRLLSDRFSAERPKGSFSTLEIQRTEQGDSAMYLCASSLGGIAVEQYFGPGTRLTVT.

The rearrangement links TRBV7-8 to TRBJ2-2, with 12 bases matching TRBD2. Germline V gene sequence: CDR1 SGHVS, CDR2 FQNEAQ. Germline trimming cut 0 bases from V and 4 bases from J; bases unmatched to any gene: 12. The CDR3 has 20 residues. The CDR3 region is CASSLARVLAGGVATGELFF. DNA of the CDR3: TGTGCCAGCAGCTTAGCGCGGGTACTAGCGGGAGGAGTTGCCACCGGGGAGCTGTTTTTT. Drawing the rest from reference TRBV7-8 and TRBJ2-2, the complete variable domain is GAGVSQSPRYKVAKRGQDVALRCDPISGHVSLFWYQQALGQGPEFLTYFQNEAQLDKSGLPSDRFFAERPEGSVSTLKIQRTQQEDSAVYLCASSLARVLAGGVATGELFFGEGSRLTVL.

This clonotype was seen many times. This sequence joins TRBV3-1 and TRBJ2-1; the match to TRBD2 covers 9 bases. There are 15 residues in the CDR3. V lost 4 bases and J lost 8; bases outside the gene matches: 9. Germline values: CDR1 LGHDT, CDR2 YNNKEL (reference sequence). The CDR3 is CASSPNPGTSYEQFF. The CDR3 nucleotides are TGTGCCAGCAGCCCGAATCCCGGGACTAGCTATGAGCAGTTCTTC.

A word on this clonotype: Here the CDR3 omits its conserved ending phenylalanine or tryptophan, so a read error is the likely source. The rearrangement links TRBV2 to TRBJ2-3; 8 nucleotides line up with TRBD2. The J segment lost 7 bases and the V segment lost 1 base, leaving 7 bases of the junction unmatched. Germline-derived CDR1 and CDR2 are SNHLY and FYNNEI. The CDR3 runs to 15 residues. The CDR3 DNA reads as TGTGCCAGCAGTGAAGGTCGGGGGGGGCCAAATACGCAGTATCTT. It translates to CASSEGRGGPNTQYL.